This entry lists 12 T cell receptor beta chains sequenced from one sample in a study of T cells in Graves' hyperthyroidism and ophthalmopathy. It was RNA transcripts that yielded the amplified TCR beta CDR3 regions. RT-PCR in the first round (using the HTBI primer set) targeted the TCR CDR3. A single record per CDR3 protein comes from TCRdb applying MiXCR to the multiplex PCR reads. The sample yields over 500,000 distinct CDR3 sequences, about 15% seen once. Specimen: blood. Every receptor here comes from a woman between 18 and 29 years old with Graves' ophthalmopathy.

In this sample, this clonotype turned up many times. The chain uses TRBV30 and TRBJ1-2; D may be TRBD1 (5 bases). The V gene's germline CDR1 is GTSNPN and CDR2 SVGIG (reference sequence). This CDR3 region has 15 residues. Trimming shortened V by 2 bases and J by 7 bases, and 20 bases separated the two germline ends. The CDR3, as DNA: TGTGCCTGGAGTTTCGCGACTCTGGGACGAACTGGCTACACCTTC. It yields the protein CAWSFATLGRTGYTF.

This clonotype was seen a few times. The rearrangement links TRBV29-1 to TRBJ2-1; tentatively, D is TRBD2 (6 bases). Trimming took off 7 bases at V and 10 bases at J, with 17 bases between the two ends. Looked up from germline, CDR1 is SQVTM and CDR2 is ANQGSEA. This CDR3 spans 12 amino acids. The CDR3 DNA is TGCAGCGGGGGGGACTCAGGACTGGAGCAGTTCTTC. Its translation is CSGGDSGLEQFF.

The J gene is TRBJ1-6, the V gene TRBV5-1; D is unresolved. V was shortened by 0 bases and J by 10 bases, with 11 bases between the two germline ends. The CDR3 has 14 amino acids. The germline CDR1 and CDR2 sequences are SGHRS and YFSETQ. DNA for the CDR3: TGCGCCAGCAGCTTGGAAGGAAACGGCTCACCCCTCCACTTT. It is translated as CASSLEGNGSPLHF.

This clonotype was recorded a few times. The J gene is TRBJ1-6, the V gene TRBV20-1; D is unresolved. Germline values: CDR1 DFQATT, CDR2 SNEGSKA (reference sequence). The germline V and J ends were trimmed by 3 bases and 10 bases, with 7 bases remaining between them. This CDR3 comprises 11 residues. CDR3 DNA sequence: TGCAGTGCTAGCTCGAAGTCACCCCTCCACTTT. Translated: CSASSKSPLHF.

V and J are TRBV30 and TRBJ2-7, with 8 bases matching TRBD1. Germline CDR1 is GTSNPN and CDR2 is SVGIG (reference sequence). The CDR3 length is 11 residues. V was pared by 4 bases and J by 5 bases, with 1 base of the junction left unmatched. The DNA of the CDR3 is TGTGCCTGGACAGGGGGCGACGAGCAGTACTTC. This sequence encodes CAWTGGDEQYF.

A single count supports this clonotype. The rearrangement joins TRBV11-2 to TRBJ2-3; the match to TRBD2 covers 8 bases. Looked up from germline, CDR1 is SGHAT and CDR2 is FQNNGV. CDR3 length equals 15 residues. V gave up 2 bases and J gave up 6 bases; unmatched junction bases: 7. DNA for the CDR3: TGTGCCAGCAGCTTATCTGGCGGGGGGAGGGATACGCAGTATTTT. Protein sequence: CASSLSGGGRDTQYF.

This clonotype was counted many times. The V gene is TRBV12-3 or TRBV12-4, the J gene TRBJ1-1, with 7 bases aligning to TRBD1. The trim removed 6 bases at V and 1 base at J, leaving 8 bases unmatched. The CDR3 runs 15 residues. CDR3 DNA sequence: TGTGCCAGCAGGAGAGGAGGGGGCGAGAACACTGAAGCTTTCTTT. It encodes CASRRGGGENTEAFF.

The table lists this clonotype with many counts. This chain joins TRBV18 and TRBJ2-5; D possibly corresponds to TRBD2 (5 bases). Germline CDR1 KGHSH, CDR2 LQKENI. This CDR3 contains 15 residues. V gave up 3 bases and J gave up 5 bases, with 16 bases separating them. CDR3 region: CASSPYLREKETQYF. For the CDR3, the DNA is TGTGCCAGCTCACCCTACCTGAGGGAAAAGGAGACCCAGTACTTC.

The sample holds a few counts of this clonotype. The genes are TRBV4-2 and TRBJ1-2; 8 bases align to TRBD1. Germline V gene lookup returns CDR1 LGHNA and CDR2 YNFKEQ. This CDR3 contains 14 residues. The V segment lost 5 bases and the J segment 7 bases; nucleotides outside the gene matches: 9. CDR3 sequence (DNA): TGTGCCAGCAGCGGCCACCGGGGACAGGCTGGCTACACCTTC. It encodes CASSGHRGQAGYTF.

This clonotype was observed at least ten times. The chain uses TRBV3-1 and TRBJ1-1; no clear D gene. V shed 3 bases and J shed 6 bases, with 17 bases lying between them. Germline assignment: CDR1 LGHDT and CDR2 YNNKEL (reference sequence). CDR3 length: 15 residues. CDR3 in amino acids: CASSHFSREAPEAFF. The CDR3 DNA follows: TGTGCCAGCAGCCATTTTTCACGAGAGGCTCCTGAAGCTTTCTTT.

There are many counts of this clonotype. The chain's CDR3 is CASSPRRGITTDREQFF. The CDR3 nucleotides read TGTGCCAGCTCTCCCCGCCGGGGGATCACCACCGACCGTGAGCAGTTCTTC. This chain joins TRBV12-3 or TRBV12-4 and TRBJ2-1, with a possible D match to TRBD2 (6 bases). V lost 8 bases and J 9 bases, leaving 29 bases between the germline ends. This CDR3 has 17 residues.

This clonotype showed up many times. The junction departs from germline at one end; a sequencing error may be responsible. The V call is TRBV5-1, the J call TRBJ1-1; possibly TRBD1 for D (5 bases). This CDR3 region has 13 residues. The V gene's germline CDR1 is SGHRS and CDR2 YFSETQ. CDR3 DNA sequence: TGTGCCAGCAGCTTAGGGGCGAACACTGAAGCTTTCTTT. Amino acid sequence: CASSLGANTEAFF. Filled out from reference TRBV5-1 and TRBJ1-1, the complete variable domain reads KAGVTQTPRYLIKTRGQQVTLSCSPISGHRSVSWYQQTPGQGLQFLFEYFSETQRNKGNFPGRFSGRQFSNSRSEMNVSTLELGDSALYLCASSLGANTEAFFGQGTRLTVV.